Shown below are 8 T cell receptor beta chains from a single sample sequenced in a study of cytomegalovirus exposure and HLA in healthy donors (dated by TCRdb to the late 2010s). The library was produced with the immunoSEQ multiplex PCR assay. For the multiplex PCR, a mixture combining 60 forward primers for TCR Vbeta segments and 13 reverse primers for TCR Jbeta segments was used. This immuneACCESS table, as held by TCRdb, lists in-frame sequences with V and J called but not all clones. Of the missing ones, under half trace to an unresolved V gene in checked studies; the others have no known cause. This sample gives tens of thousands of clones in total; under 80% of them show up just once. Of the sample, about 6.9% falls within the top ten clones. Sequencing was carried out using PBMCs. The source is a woman aged 50 to 65 in good health and CMV-seropositive.

This clone came up a few times. This chain connects TRBV6-1 to TRBJ2-3; no clear D. Per germline, CDR1 MNHNS and CDR2 SASEGT. The germline V and J ends were trimmed by 8 bases and 13 bases, with 7 bases remaining between them. There are 8 residues in the CDR3. The CDR3 DNA follows: TGTGCCAGCTTACGGGAGTATTTT. As protein: CASLREYF.

The rearrangement joins TRBV5-6 to TRBJ1-2; 10 bases align to TRBD1. The V segment lost 2 bases and the J segment 5 bases; nucleotides outside the gene matches: 6. The CDR3 length is 15 residues. Germline CDR1 is SGHDT and CDR2 is YYEEEE. In nucleotides, the CDR3 is TGTGCCAGCAGCTTCCGGACAGGGGGAAGATATGGCTACACCTTC. Amino acid sequence: CASSFRTGGRYGYTF.

This clone was seen a single time. The chain couples TRBV7-3 to TRBJ2-1; 11 nucleotides line up with TRBD2. Per germline, CDR1 SGHTA and CDR2 FQGTGA. After removal of 2 bases from V and 0 bases from J, the junction contained 6 bases not matched to a gene. The CDR3 extends over 18 amino acids. CDR3 sequence reads: CASSLGLAGLSSYNEQFF. The CDR3 DNA follows: TGTGCCAGCAGCTTAGGACTAGCGGGCTTGAGCTCCTACAATGAGCAGTTCTTC.

The V gene is TRBV28, the J gene TRBJ1-2, with 8 bases fitting TRBD1. This CDR3 is 15 amino acids long. CDR1 and CDR2 from the germline V gene are MDHEN and SYDVKM. V trimming: 5 bases; J trimming: 2 bases; junction bases outside the gene matches: 7. For the CDR3, the DNA is TGTGCCAGCAGTAGCCGGGACAGGCCAAACTATGGCTACACCTTC. This sequence encodes CASSSRDRPNYGYTF.

The chain recombines TRBV11-3 with TRBJ2-2; D not resolved. The ends were cut back, 6 bases at V and 5 bases at J, with 7 bases in the middle. This CDR3 is 12 amino acids long. Germline V gene sequence: CDR1 SGHNT, CDR2 YENEEA. CDR3 amino acids: CASSSQTGELFF. The CDR3 DNA is TGTGCCAGCAGTTCGCAGACCGGGGAGCTGTTTTTT.

The genes are TRBV11-3 and TRBJ2-7, with 8 bases aligning to TRBD1. V lost 4 bases and J lost 2; bases outside the gene matches: 4. This CDR3 has 14 residues. The V gene's germline CDR1 is SGHNT and CDR2 YENEEA. CDR3 in DNA: TGTGCCAGCAGCTCAGGGACAGGCGCCTACGAGCAGTACTTC. It specifies CASSSGTGAYEQYF. Filled out from reference TRBV11-3 and TRBJ2-7, the complete variable domain reads EAGVVQSPRYKIIEKKQPVAFWCNPISGHNTLYWYLQNLGQGPELLIRYENEEAVDDSQLPKDRFSAERLKGVDSTLKIQPAELGDSAVYLCASSSGTGAYEQYFGPGTRLTVT.

The rearrangement uses TRBV7-9 and TRBJ1-3; 7 bases are a match to TRBD1. Per the germline V gene, CDR1 is SEHNR and CDR2 is FQNEAQ (reference sequence). CDR3 size: 16 residues. With 1 base clipped from V and 2 bases from J, the junction kept 5 bases outside the gene matches. The CDR3 region is CASSLEEGAPGNTIYF. The CDR3 DNA is TGTGCCAGCAGCTTAGAAGAGGGGGCCCCTGGAAACACCATATATTTT.

This clone was recorded a few times. The V and J genes are TRBV5-1 and TRBJ1-2; D perhaps matches TRBD1 (6 bases). The germline CDR1 and CDR2 sequences are SGHRS and YFSETQ. Trimming pared 5 bases from V and 2 bases from J, leaving 10 bases between. The CDR3 consists of 13 residues. The CDR3 here is CASRGTRNYGYTF. DNA of the CDR3: TGCGCCAGCAGAGGGACACGCAACTATGGCTACACCTTC.